This T cell receptor beta chain was identified in a study of early T cells in non-severe SARS-CoV-2 infection. Background on the study: Sequencing targeted bulk RNA from unsorted whole blood, leaving chains unpaired.

This clonotype was counted at least ten times. Researchers tagged individual cDNA molecules with unique molecular identifiers. Each CDR3 protein gets one entry after TCRdb re-called the 5' RACE reads with MiXCR. The repertoire has tens of thousands of distinct CDR3 sequences, 10% of them found once; the top ten carry 15% to 17%. Germline V CDR1 and CDR2: SGHDN, FVKESK. This CDR3 is 13 amino acids long. V was clipped by 3 bases and J by 0 bases, with 5 bases between them. The source is an adult who was a healthcare worker with PCR-confirmed SARS-CoV-2 infection or an uninfected control (not recorded which). Source: whole blood, taken at baseline. The V gene is TRBV14, the J gene TRBJ1-1; D is unclear. Written as DNA, the CDR3 is TGTGCCAGCAGCCAGGCACTGAACACTGAAGCTTTCTTT. Its translation is CASSQALNTEAFF.